The text below deals with one TCR beta chain. The protocol was immunoSEQ multiplex PCR, while the TCRdb copy is restricted to in-frame clones and leaves out a portion. Here the sample spans 100,000 to 150,000 clones, about 83% being singletons. The data were taken from a study of blood T cell repertoires in COVID-19. V was trimmed by 0 bases and J by 5 bases, leaving 16 bases between them. CDR1 and CDR2 from the germline V gene are LGHDT and YNNKEL (reference sequence). The CDR3 covers 16 residues. The chain joins TRBV3-1 (or the pseudogene TRBV3-2) to TRBJ1-2; possible D gene TRBD1, 5 bases. Sequenced sample: peripheral blood. The sequence was obtained from a man in his fifties or sixties with acute or convalescent COVID-19. DNA of the CDR3: TGTGCCAGCAGCCAAGATTACAGGTCCCGAGGATATGGCTACACCTTC. As protein: CASSQDYRSRGYGYTF.